This TCR beta chain was recorded in a study of beta chain features in type 1 diabetes. Expressed TCRB transcripts were sequenced because the isolated RNA had all been reverse transcribed beforehand. For naive, central memory and regulatory T cell samples, reads averaged about 3.5 million. Clones were read by immunoSEQ multiplex PCR, and TCRdb kept only the in-frame ones, dropping some. Counted here are hundreds of thousands of clones, over 9.5% occurring once; the ten biggest clones make up approximately 0.035%. The V end lost 5 bases, the J end lost 1 base, and 11 bases lay between the germline ends. This CDR3 comprises 14 residues. Per the germline V gene, CDR1 is SGHVS and CDR2 is FQNEAQ. This clone was observed a handful of times. Its antigen is undetermined. General observations from the study: HLA effects on TCRB rearrangement stayed unresolved here. Cells with high TCR expression could be over-represented when cDNA is sequenced.

This receptor was obtained from a woman aged 18-29 years in good health. Specimen: naive CD4+ T cells from blood. This chain connects TRBV7-8 to TRBJ2-5; the D is unclear. CDR3 DNA sequence: TGTGCCAGCAGCCTCTCAGGCCCCCAAGAGACCCAGTACTTC. This encodes CASSLSGPQETQYF. Full variable domain (missing parts from reference TRBV7-8 and TRBJ2-5): GAGVSQSPRYKVAKRGQDVALRCDPISGHVSLFWYQQALGQGPEFLTYFQNEAQLDKSGLPSDRFFAERPEGSVSTLKIQRTQQEDSAVYLCASSLSGPQETQYFGPGTRLLVL.